The present T cell receptor beta chain was sequenced within a study of blood T cells in healthy people across ages. Using a J-beta primer mix together with a sample-barcoded 5' primer, a second PCR was run for 7 to 11 cycles. One entry per CDR3 protein results from TCRdb running MiXCR on the 5' RACE reads. The sample shows some 1,000,000 distinct CDR3 sequences, under 30% of them seen only once. Only a few counts were recorded for this clonotype. This same sample was also taken into another study, of T cells of mothers and their children.

The clonotype was recovered from a girl aged 2-15 years in good health. Material: blood.

CDR3 in DNA: TGTGCCAGCAGTTCCACGGACAGGGGGCAAGCTTTTTACTACGAGCAGTACTTC. This codes for CASSSTDRGQAFYYEQYF. The chain has TRBV6-5 and TRBJ2-7; TRBD1 matches 11 bases. The CDR3 totals 18 residues. The germline V gene encodes CDR1 MNHEY and CDR2 SVGAGI. J gave up 3 bases and V 4 bases, and 14 bases lay outside the gene matches.